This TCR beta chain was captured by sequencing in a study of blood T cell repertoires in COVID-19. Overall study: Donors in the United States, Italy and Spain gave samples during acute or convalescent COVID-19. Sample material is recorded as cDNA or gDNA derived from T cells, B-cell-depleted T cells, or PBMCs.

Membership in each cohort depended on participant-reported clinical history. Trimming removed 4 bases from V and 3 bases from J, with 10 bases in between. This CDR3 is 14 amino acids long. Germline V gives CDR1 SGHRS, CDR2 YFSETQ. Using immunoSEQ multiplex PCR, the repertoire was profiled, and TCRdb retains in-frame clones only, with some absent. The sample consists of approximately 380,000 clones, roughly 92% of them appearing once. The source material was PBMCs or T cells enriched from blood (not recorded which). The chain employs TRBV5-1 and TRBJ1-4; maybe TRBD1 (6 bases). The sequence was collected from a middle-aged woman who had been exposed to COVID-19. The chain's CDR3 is CASSVGHPNEKLFF. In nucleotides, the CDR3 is TGCGCCAGCAGCGTGGGACACCCTAATGAAAAACTGTTTTTT. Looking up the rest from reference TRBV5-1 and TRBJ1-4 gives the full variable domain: KAGVTQTPRYLIKTRGQQVTLSCSPISGHRSVSWYQQTPGQGLQFLFEYFSETQRNKGNFPGRFSGRQFSNSRSEMNVSTLELGDSALYLCASSVGHPNEKLFFGSGTQLSVL.